A selection of T cell receptor beta chains follows, all from one sample in a study of T cell responses to AZD1222 COVID-19 vaccine. Generated by immunoSEQ multiplex PCR, the TCRdb table keeps only in-frame clones and is missing some. The data contain roughly 80,000 clones, nearly 90% of them singletons. Sequencing was performed on peripheral blood, taken on day 0 of MenACWY control vaccination. The receptors here all came from an adult in good health. Each CDR3 is given with its conserved first and last residue. Fields, in order: J gene, V gene, clone size, D gene, CDR3 DNA, CDR3 protein. D genes are given only for firm matches. Expanded clones are given a class, and other clones once, few, many or no size at all.

J: TRBJ2-3; V: TRBV27; size: .; D: .; DNA: TGTGCCAGCAGTCGAGCTCGGGGAGATACGCAGTATTTT; CDR3: CASSRARGDTQYF
J: TRBJ1-1; V: TRBV12-3/TRBV12-4; size: once; D: .; DNA: TGTGCCAGCAGTTTTCGCACTGAAGCTTTCTTT; CDR3: CASSFRTEAFF
J: TRBJ2-1; V: TRBV29-1; size: few; D: .; DNA: TGCAGCGTCCCGCGGGGATACGAGCAGTTCTTC; CDR3: CSVPRGYEQFF
J: TRBJ1-6; V: TRBV5-6; size: few; D: .; DNA: TGTGCCAGCAGCGGAGGTGGTTTCAGCTCCTATAATTCACCCCTCCACTTT; CDR3: CASSGGGFSSYNSPLHF
J: TRBJ1-1; V: TRBV4-2; size: once; D: .; DNA: TGTGCCAGCAGCCTCCGGGACTGGGACACTGAAGCTTTCTTT; CDR3: CASSLRDWDTEAFF
J: TRBJ1-2; V: TRBV3-1/TRBV3-2; size: once; D: .; DNA: TGTGCCAGCAGCCAAGCGGACAGAGGGGAAGGCTACACCTTC; CDR3: CASSQADRGEGYTF
J: TRBJ2-5; V: TRBV7-2; size: .; D: .; DNA: TGTGCCAGCAGCTCAATGGGGGGTGGGGACCAAGAGACCCAGTACTTC; CDR3: CASSSMGGGDQETQYF
J: TRBJ2-7; V: TRBV5-8; size: .; D: TRBD1; DNA: TGTGCCAGCAGCTTTTACGGGACAGGGGTATACGAGCAGTACTTC; CDR3: CASSFYGTGVYEQYF
J: TRBJ2-1; V: TRBV5-6; size: once; D: TRBD1; DNA: TGTGCCAGCAGCTTGGCGACAGGGTTGCCCTACAATGAGCAGTTCTTC; CDR3: CASSLATGLPYNEQFF
J: TRBJ2-5; V: TRBV11-2; size: .; D: .; DNA: TGTGCCAGCAGCATTAAGGGGACACAAGAGACCCAGTACTTC; CDR3: CASSIKGTQETQYF
J: TRBJ2-7; V: TRBV21-1; size: few; D: .; DNA: TGTGCCAGCAGCAAAAAGTCATCCGGGACAGGGACCAACGAGCAGTACTTC; CDR3: CASSKKSSGTGTNEQYF
J: TRBJ2-3; V: TRBV11-1; size: .; D: .; DNA: TGTGCCAGCAGCTTATTCTGGGGGGAAGCAGATACGCAGTATTTT; CDR3: CASSLFWGEADTQYF
J: TRBJ1-2; V: TRBV18; size: few; D: .; DNA: TGTGCCAGCTCCCTCTCTGGCACCCAAAACTATGGCTACACCTTC; CDR3: CASSLSGTQNYGYTF
J: TRBJ2-1; V: TRBV27; size: .; D: TRBD1; DNA: TGTGCCAGCAGTTTACGGACAGGGTCAGACAATGAGCAGTTCTTC; CDR3: CASSLRTGSDNEQFF
J: TRBJ1-2; V: TRBV7-9; size: .; D: .; DNA: TGTGCCAGCAGCTTAGCCAGGGGCTCGTCTGGCTACACCTTC; CDR3: CASSLARGSSGYTF
J: TRBJ2-1; V: TRBV5-4; size: .; D: .; DNA: TGTGCCAGCAGCTTGGCCTCTGGAGTCAGCTCCTACAATGAGCAGTTCTTC; CDR3: CASSLASGVSSYNEQFF
J: TRBJ2-7; V: TRBV5-1; size: .; D: .; DNA: TGCGCCAGCAGGGCGGACTCCTACGAGCAGTACTTC; CDR3: CASRADSYEQYF
J: TRBJ1-6; V: TRBV7-6; size: .; D: TRBD1; DNA: TGTGCCAGCAGCCGGACAGGGCCCAATTCACCCCTCCACTTT; CDR3: CASSRTGPNSPLHF
J: TRBJ2-4; V: TRBV28; size: .; D: .; DNA: .; CDR3: CASSSSGQALAKNIQYF
J: TRBJ1-1; V: TRBV30; size: .; D: TRBD1; DNA: TGTGCCTGGAGTGTTGAAGAGAGTCTCAGGGGGCGCCGGACTGAAGCTTTCTTT; CDR3: CAWSVEESLRGRRTEAFF
J: TRBJ1-6; V: TRBV7-8; size: .; D: .; DNA: TGTGCCAGCAGCTTAGCCGGCAGCAATAATTCACCCCTCCACTTT; CDR3: CASSLAGSNNSPLHF
J: TRBJ2-1; V: TRBV5-5; size: .; D: .; DNA: TGTGCCAGCAGCGGGGGGACCGCCAATGTGGGCAATGAGCAGTTCTTC; CDR3: CASSGGTANVGNEQFF
J: TRBJ2-2; V: TRBV19; size: .; D: TRBD2; DNA: TGTGCCAGTAGTATACTACTAGCGGGGGGGTTACTCACCGGGGAGCTGTTTTTT; CDR3: CASSILLAGGLLTGELFF
J: TRBJ1-6; V: TRBV7-6; size: .; D: TRBD1; DNA: TGTGCCAGCAGCCAGGGACAGTCAGGGGGCAATTCACCCCTCCACTTT; CDR3: CASSQGQSGGNSPLHF
J: TRBJ2-2; V: TRBV4-3; size: .; D: .; DNA: TGCGCCAGCAGCCAAGGTTGGGGGCAGGCCACCGGGGAGCTGTTTTTT; CDR3: CASSQGWGQATGELFF
J: TRBJ1-1; V: TRBV7-8; size: .; D: TRBD1; DNA: TGTGCCAGCAGCCCGGCCGGACAGGGAGTTTTCACTGAAGCTTTCTTT; CDR3: CASSPAGQGVFTEAFF
J: TRBJ1-2; V: TRBV11-1; size: once; D: .; DNA: TGTGCCAGCAGCTTAGACAATAACTATGGCTACACCTTC; CDR3: CASSLDNNYGYTF
J: TRBJ2-3; V: TRBV6-1; size: .; D: TRBD2; DNA: TGTGCCAGCAGTGAAGGGTTCGGGGCTAGCGGGGGGGGAAGCACAGATACGCAGTATTTT; CDR3: CASSEGFGASGGGSTDTQYF
J: TRBJ2-1; V: TRBV15; size: .; D: .; DNA: TGTGCCACCAGCAGTTTTAGGAACAATGAGCAGTTCTTC; CDR3: CATSSFRNNEQFF
J: TRBJ1-4; V: TRBV5-8; size: .; D: TRBD1; DNA: TGTGCCATCCTGACAGGGGGAGATGAAAAACTGTTTTTT; CDR3: CAILTGGDEKLFF
J: TRBJ1-1; V: TRBV12-3/TRBV12-4; size: .; D: TRBD1; DNA: TGTGCCAGCAGTCCTCAGGGGGTTAGTGAAGCTTTCTTT; CDR3: CASSPQGVSEAFF
J: TRBJ1-2; V: TRBV11-1; size: .; D: .; DNA: TGTGCCAGCAGCTCCACAGGTGGCTACACCTTC; CDR3: CASSSTGGYTF
J: TRBJ2-2; V: TRBV9; size: .; D: TRBD1; DNA: TGTGCCAGCAGCGCCGGGGACAGGGTGAGGACCGGGGAGCTGTTTTTT; CDR3: CASSAGDRVRTGELFF
J: TRBJ1-1; V: TRBV10-3; size: .; D: .; DNA: TGTGCCATCAGTGCCAACGAAGCAGGGGTCGGTGAAGCTTTCTTT; CDR3: CAISANEAGVGEAFF
J: TRBJ1-2; V: TRBV7-9; size: once; D: TRBD1; DNA: TGTGCCAGCAGTCTCGCCGGGACAGAGAACTATGGCTACACCTTC; CDR3: CASSLAGTENYGYTF
J: TRBJ1-1; V: TRBV5-6; size: .; D: .; DNA: TGTGCCAGCAGCTTTCGGACAGTGGGTTATCCTGAAGCTTTCTTT; CDR3: CASSFRTVGYPEAFF
J: TRBJ2-7; V: TRBV24-1; size: .; D: .; DNA: TGTGCCACCAAGAGGTACGAGCAGTACTTC; CDR3: CATKRYEQYF
J: TRBJ1-1; V: TRBV10-3; size: .; D: .; DNA: TGTGCCATCGGCGGGGGGATGGACACTGAAGCTTTCTTT; CDR3: CAIGGGMDTEAFF
J: TRBJ1-4; V: TRBV19; size: .; D: .; DNA: TGTGCCAGTAGTGAGGCTGGTGAAAAACTGTTTTTT; CDR3: CASSEAGEKLFF
J: TRBJ1-6; V: TRBV2; size: .; D: TRBD1; DNA: TGTGCCAGCAGTGGGGGGACAGGCGGTTCACCCCTCCACTTT; CDR3: CASSGGTGGSPLHF
J: TRBJ1-2; V: TRBV2; size: .; D: .; DNA: TGTGCCAGCACCAAGGTGGCGGGGCAAAGGCATGGCTACACCTTC; CDR3: CASTKVAGQRHGYTF
J: TRBJ1-2; V: TRBV5-1; size: .; D: TRBD1; DNA: TGCGCCAGCAGCCCCATTAATCATCAGGGGGCGAGTGGCTACACCTTC; CDR3: CASSPINHQGASGYTF
J: TRBJ1-1; V: TRBV28; size: .; D: .; DNA: TGTGCCAGCTTTCCATCCATGAACACTGAAGCTTTCTTT; CDR3: CASFPSMNTEAFF